Ten or more counts support the clone carrying this TCR beta chain. Its antigen is not known. The CDR3 has 14 amino acids. Trimming cost V 1 base and J 3 bases, with 10 bases left between them. Per the germline V gene, CDR1 is SGHTA and CDR2 is FQGNSA. This sample is part of a study of T-cell reconstitution after alpha-beta-depleted transplantation in children. Study-wide findings and caveats: When one year had passed after transplant, most T-cell counts and diversity came from newly produced T cells.

Using unique molecular identifiers, the investigators prepared the TCRbeta library. TCRdb redid the calling of the PCR reads with MiXCR, one entry per CDR3 protein. The table lists a few hundred thousand distinct CDR3 sequences, approximately 10% of them singletons. The chain recombines TRBV7-2 with TRBJ2-7; a weak D match, TRBD2 (6 bases). The sequencing here drew on peripheral blood, taken 180 days after TCRalphabeta/CD19-depleted stem cell transplant. This sequence was found in a male patient under 10 years old who had a stem cell transplant for chronic granulomatous disease, so the T cells may come from the graft donor. The CDR3 region has the DNA TGTGCCAGCAGCTTAGGGGACTCACTCTACGAGCAGTACTTC. Residues: CASSLGDSLYEQYF.